This TCR beta chain was sequenced for a study of T cell responses to AZD1222 COVID-19 vaccine. On the study more broadly: Combined were second doses at about 4 or about 12 weeks. The study, taken as a whole, reports: Repertoires were obtained only post-peak T cell response. Distributed over spike, vaccine-associated CD4 TCRs predominated at 160-218 and 743-854. Clonal diversity may have been underestimated in mostly white British donors.

Clones were sequenced by immunoSEQ multiplex PCR, and TCRdb holds only the in-frame ones, with some missing. The table has about 140,000 clones, about nine tenths seen once. Points on this clone: Its cognate antigen is unknown.

Germline values: CDR1 SGHDT, CDR2 YYEEEE. The CDR3 totals 12 residues. The V gene lost 7 bases and the J gene lost 2 bases, with 10 bases spanning the gap. The clonotype comes from an adult in good health. This chain uses TRBV5-6 with TRBJ2-7; D possibly corresponds to TRBD2 (5 bases). Sequenced material: peripheral blood, taken on day 0 of AZD1222 vaccination. DNA of the CDR3: TGTGCCAGCGGGAGCCAAACCTACGAGCAGTACTTC. It encodes CASGSQTYEQYF.